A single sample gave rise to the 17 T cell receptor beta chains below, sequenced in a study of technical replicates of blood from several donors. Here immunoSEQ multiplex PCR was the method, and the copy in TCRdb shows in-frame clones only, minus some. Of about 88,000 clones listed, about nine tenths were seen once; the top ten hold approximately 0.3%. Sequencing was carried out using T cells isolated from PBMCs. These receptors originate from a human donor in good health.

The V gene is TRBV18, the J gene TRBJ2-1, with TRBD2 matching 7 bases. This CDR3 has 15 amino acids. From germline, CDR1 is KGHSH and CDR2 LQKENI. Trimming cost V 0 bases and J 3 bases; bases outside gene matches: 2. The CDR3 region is CASSPPAGVYNEQFF. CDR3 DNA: TGTGCCAGCTCACCACCTGCGGGAGTCTACAATGAGCAGTTCTTC. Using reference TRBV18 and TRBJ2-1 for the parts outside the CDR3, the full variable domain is NAGVMQNPRHLVRRRGQEARLRCSPMKGHSHVYWYRQLPEEGLKFMVYLQKENIIDESGMPKERFSAEFPKEGPSILRIQQVVRGDSAAYFCASSPPAGVYNEQFFGPGTRLTVL.

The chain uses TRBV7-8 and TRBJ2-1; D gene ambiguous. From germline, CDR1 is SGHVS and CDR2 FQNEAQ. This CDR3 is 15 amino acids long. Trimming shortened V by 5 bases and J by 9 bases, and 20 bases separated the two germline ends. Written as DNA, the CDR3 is TGTGCCAGCAGCCTGCGCATAGGAGAGAACGGTGAGCAGTTCTTC. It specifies CASSLRIGENGEQFF. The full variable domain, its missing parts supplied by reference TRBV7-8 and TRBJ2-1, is GAGVSQSPRYKVAKRGQDVALRCDPISGHVSLFWYQQALGQGPEFLTYFQNEAQLDKSGLPSDRFFAERPEGSVSTLKIQRTQQEDSAVYLCASSLRIGENGEQFFGPGTRLTVL.

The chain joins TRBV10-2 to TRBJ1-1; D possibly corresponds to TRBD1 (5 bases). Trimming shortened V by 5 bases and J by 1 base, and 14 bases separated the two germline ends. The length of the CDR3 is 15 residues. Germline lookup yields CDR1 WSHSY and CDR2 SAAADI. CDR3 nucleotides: TGCGCCAGCAGTCTTCGGGGGGTCGGGAACACTGAAGCTTTCTTT. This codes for CASSLRGVGNTEAFF.

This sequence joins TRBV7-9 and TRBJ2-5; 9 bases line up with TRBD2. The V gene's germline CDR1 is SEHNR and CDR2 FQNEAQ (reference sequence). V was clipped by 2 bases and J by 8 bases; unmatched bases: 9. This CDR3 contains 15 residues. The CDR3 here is CASSLFSGGGATQYF. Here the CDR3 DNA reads TGTGCCAGCAGCTTATTTTCTGGCGGGGGGGCCACCCAGTACTTC.

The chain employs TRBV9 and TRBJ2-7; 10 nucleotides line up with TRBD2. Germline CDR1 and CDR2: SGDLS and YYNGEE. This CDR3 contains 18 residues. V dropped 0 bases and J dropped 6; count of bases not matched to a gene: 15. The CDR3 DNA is TGTGCCAGCAGCGTAGACACGCCTAGCGGGAGACTTGTCGGCGAGCAGTACTTC. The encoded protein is CASSVDTPSGRLVGEQYF.

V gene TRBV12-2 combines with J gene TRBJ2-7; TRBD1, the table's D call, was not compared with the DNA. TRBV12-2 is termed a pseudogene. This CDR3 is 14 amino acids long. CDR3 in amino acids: CASRPKGETNEQYF. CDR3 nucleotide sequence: TGTGCAAGTCGCCCAAAAGGGGAAACAAACGAGCAGTACTTC.

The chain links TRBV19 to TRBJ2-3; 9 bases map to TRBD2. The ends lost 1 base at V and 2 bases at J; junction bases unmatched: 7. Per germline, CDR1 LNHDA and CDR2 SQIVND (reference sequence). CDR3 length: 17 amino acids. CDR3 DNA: TGTGCCAGTAGTATAGGATTAACTAGCGGGCTCACAGATACGCAGTATTTT. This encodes CASSIGLTSGLTDTQYF.

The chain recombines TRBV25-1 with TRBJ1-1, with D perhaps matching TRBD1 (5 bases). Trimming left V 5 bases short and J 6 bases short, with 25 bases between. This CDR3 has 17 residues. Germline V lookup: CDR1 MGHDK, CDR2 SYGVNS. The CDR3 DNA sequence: TGTGCCAGCAGTCCCCCGACAGTCGGTAATCGATACGCTGAAGCTTTCTTT. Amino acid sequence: CASSPPTVGNRYAEAFF.

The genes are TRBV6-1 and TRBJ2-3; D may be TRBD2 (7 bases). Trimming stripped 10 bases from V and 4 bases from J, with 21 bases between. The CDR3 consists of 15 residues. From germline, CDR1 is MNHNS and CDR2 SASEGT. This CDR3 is CATLPFWGGPDTQYF. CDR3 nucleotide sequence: TGTGCCACCCTACCCTTCTGGGGGGGCCCAGATACGCAGTATTTT.

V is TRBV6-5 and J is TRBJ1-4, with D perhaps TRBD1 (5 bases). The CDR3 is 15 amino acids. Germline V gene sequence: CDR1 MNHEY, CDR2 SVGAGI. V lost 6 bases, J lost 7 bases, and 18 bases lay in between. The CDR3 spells CASRVQWGVAEKLFF. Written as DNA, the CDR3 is TGTGCCAGCAGGGTACAGTGGGGGGTGGCTGAAAAACTGTTTTTT.

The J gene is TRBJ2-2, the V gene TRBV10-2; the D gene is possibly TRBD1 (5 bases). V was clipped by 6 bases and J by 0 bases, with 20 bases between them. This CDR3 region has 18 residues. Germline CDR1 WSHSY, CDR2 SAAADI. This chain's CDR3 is CASSLDGVGPANTGELFF. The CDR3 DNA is TGCGCCAGCAGCCTAGACGGTGTGGGGCCCGCGAACACCGGGGAGCTGTTTTTT.

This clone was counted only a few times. CDR3 coding DNA: TGTGCCAGCAGTGTAGACAGGGACGATCAGCCCCAGCATTTT. Translation: CASSVDRDDQPQHF. The chain combines TRBV2 with TRBJ1-5; TRBD1 aligns across 7 bases. The germline V gene encodes CDR1 SNHLY and CDR2 FYNNEI. The trim removed 4 bases at V and 5 bases at J, leaving 5 bases unmatched. This CDR3 has 14 residues.

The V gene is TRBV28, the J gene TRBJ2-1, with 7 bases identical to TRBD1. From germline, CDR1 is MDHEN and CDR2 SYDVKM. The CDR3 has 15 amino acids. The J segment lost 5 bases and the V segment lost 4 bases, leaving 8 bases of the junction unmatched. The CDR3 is CASSSGTVPNNEQFF. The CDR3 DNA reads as TGTGCCAGCAGTTCCGGGACAGTGCCTAACAATGAGCAGTTCTTC.

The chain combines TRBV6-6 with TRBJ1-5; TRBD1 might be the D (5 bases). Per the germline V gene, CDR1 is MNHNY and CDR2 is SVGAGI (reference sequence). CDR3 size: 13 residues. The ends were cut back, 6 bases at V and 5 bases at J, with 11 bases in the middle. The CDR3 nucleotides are TGTGCCAGCAGCCCCCGGGGGGATCAGCCCCAGCATTTT. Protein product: CASSPRGDQPQHF.

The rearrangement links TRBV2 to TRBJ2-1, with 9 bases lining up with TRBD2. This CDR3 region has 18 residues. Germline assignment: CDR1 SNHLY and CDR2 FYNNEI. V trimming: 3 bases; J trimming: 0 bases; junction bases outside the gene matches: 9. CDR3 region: CASSERAGGSSSYNEQFF. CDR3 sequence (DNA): TGTGCCAGCAGTGAGAGAGCGGGGGGCTCAAGCTCCTACAATGAGCAGTTCTTC.

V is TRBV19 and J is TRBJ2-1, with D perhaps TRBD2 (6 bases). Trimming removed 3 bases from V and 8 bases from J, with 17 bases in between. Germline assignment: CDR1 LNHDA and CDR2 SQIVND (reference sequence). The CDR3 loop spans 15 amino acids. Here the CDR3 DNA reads TGTGCCAGTAGTATTTTGCCGGGGGACTGGGATGAGCAGTTCTTC. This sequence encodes CASSILPGDWDEQFF.

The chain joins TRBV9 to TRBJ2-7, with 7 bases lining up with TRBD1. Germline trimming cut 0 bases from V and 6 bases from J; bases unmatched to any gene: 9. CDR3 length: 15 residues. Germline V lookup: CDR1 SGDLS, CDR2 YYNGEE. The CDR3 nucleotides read TGTGCCAGCAGCGTAGGGGGGACAGCTTCCGGCGAGCAGTACTTC. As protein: CASSVGGTASGEQYF.